This is a list of T cell receptor beta chains from one sample in a study of blood T cell repertoires in COVID-19. Libraries were prepared by immunoSEQ multiplex PCR; TCRdb keeps only in-frame clonotypes and omits some of them. The table includes roughly 310,000 clones, roughly nine tenths detected once. Source material: PBMCs or T cells enriched from blood (not recorded which). The receptors originated from a man aged 60 to 69 who had recovered from COVID-19. Each CDR3 is given with its conserved first and last residue. Each record gives: J gene, clone size, D gene, V gene, CDR3 protein, CDR3 DNA. The D gene is left open where the match is weak. Clone size is given for some rows only: seen once, a few or many times, or a class if the clone is expanded.

TRBJ2-1	-	TRBD2	TRBV11-3	CASSPSWGGRTYNEQFF	TGTGCCAGCAGCCCAAGTTGGGGCGGGAGGACCTACAATGAGCAGTTCTTC
TRBJ2-3	-	TRBD2	TRBV10-3	CATGREPTDTQYF	TGTGCCACCGGGAGGGAACCTACGGATACGCAGTATTTT
TRBJ1-5	-	-	TRBV21-1	CASSWGGRGLWVQPQHF	TGTGCCAGCAGCTGGGGAGGCAGGGGGCTTTGGGTTCAGCCCCAGCATTTT
TRBJ2-1	once	TRBD2	TRBV7-3	CASSLTGTSGYNEQFF	TGTGCCAGCAGCTTAACCGGGACTAGCGGCTACAATGAGCAGTTCTTC
TRBJ2-2	-	-	TRBV11-3	CASSLDQRGTGELFF	TGTGCCAGCAGCTTAGATCAAAGGGGAACCGGGGAGCTGTTTTTT
TRBJ1-5	-	TRBD1	TRBV7-8	CASSPSRGRGPDQPQHF	TGTGCCAGCAGCCCTAGCCGAGGAAGGGGGCCAGATCAGCCCCAGCATTTT
TRBJ1-2	-	TRBD1	TRBV4-3	CASSQAPDRGYYGYTF	TGCGCCAGCAGCCAAGCCCCGGACAGGGGTTACTATGGCTACACCTTC
TRBJ2-5	-	-	TRBV4-1	CASSPRGAGAQATDETQYF	TGCGCCAGCAGCCCCCGGGGTGCGGGGGCTCAAGCTACTGACGAGACCCAGTACTTC
TRBJ2-7	-	-	TRBV6-5	CASDFGRAFSYEQYF	TGTGCCAGCGACTTCGGGCGGGCCTTCTCCTACGAGCAGTACTTC
TRBJ2-3	-	TRBD2	TRBV12-5	CASGALAGGYNTQYF	TGTGCTAGTGGTGCACTAGCGGGAGGTTACAATACGCAGTATTTT
TRBJ2-1	-	TRBD2	TRBV7-2	CASSLGIAGGHNEQFF	TGTGCCAGCAGCTTAGGGATAGCGGGGGGCCACAATGAGCAGTTCTTC
TRBJ2-2	once	TRBD1	TRBV29-1	CSAGTGATGELFF	TGCAGCGCCGGGACAGGGGCCACCGGGGAGCTGTTTTTT
TRBJ2-3	-	TRBD1	TRBV12-3/TRBV12-4	CASRGQGAYTQYF	TGTGCCAGCAGGGGACAGGGGGCGTATACGCAGTATTTT
TRBJ2-5	-	TRBD1	TRBV10-3	CAISEADRAQETQYF	TGTGCCATCAGTGAGGCGGACAGGGCCCAAGAGACCCAGTACTTC
TRBJ2-2	-	-	TRBV11-3	CASSFPPLHGELFF	TGTGCCAGCAGCTTCCCCCCGTTACACGGGGAGCTGTTTTTT
TRBJ1-2	-	-	TRBV12-3/TRBV12-4	CASSRDSYGYTF	TGTGCCAGCAGTCGGGACTCATATGGCTACACCTTC
TRBJ2-2	-	TRBD1	TRBV18	CASSPPGQGATGELFF	TGTGCCAGCTCACCCCCGGGACAGGGGGCCACCGGGGAGCTGTTTTTT
TRBJ2-6	-	-	TRBV29-1	CSVEGGGANVLTF	TGCAGCGTTGAGGGGGGTGGGGCCAACGTCCTGACTTTC
TRBJ1-1	-	-	TRBV2	CASSVVGRGTEAFF	TGTGCCAGCAGTGTCGTTGGGAGGGGCACTGAAGCTTTCTTT
TRBJ2-7	-	-	TRBV7-9	CASSLAQGTGGPYAHEQYF	TGTGCCAGCAGCTTGGCCCAGGGGACGGGGGGCCCCTATGCCCACGAGCAGTACTTC
TRBJ1-5	-	TRBD1	TRBV7-9	CASSAGQYSNQPQHF	TGTGCCAGCAGCGCGGGACAGTATAGCAATCAGCCCCAGCATTTT
TRBJ1-2	once	TRBD1	TRBV18	CASSGGTGIGYTF	TGTGCCAGCTCAGGGGGGACAGGGATCGGCTACACCTTC
TRBJ2-4	-	TRBD2	TRBV11-2	CASSPRTSGSLAKNIQYF	TGTGCCAGCAGCCCACGGACTAGCGGGAGTCTAGCCAAAAACATTCAGTACTTC
TRBJ1-2	-	TRBD1	TRBV27	CASRSMQGDYGYTF	TGTGCCAGCAGATCGATGCAGGGGGACTATGGCTACACCTTC
TRBJ1-1	-	TRBD1	TRBV5-1	CASSLARGQNTEAFF	TGCGCCAGCAGCCTAGCCAGGGGGCAGAACACTGAAGCTTTCTTT
TRBJ1-1	-	-	TRBV30	CAWALQGLERAFF	TGTGCCTGGGCACTTCAGGGCCTTGAGAGAGCTTTCTTT
TRBJ1-3	-	TRBD1	TRBV4-1	CASSQVWTGGNTIYF	TGCGCCAGCAGCCAAGTGTGGACAGGCGGAAACACCATATATTTT
TRBJ2-1	-	-	TRBV5-1	CASSLEGTNYNEQFF	TGCGCCAGCAGCTTGGAAGGGACAAACTACAATGAGCAGTTCTTC
TRBJ1-2	once	-	TRBV5-6	CASSLGTPVGYGYTF	TGTGCCAGCAGCTTGGGGACTCCTGTGGGCTATGGCTACACCTTC
TRBJ1-1	-	-	TRBV7-9	CASSPRSYTEAFF	TGTGCCAGCAGCCCACGCAGTTACACTGAAGCTTTCTTT
TRBJ1-1	-	TRBD1	TRBV6-6	CASSSSGQGATEAFF	TGTGCCAGCAGTTCCTCAGGACAGGGAGCGACTGAAGCTTTCTTT
TRBJ1-2	-	-	TRBV12-3/TRBV12-4	CASSYNGYTF	TGTGCCAGCAGTTATAATGGCTACACCTTC
TRBJ1-4	-	-	TRBV7-9	CASSFARGFLGEKLFF	TGTGCCAGCAGCTTTGCCCGGGGATTTCTGGGAGAAAAACTGTTTTTT
TRBJ1-1	-	-	TRBV19	CASSIRDNTEAFF	TGTGCCAGTAGTATCAGGGATAACACTGAAGCTTTCTTT
TRBJ1-6	-	-	TRBV10-3	CAMRRGDNSPLHF	TGTGCCATGCGACGGGGGGATAATTCACCCCTCCACTTT
TRBJ1-5	few	-	TRBV12-3/TRBV12-4	CASNYREGQPQHF	TGTGCCAGCAATTACAGGGAAGGTCAGCCCCAGCATTTT
TRBJ1-2	-	-	TRBV9	CASSLGGLGSYGYTF	TGTGCCAGCAGCCTGGGGGGTTTGGGTAGCTATGGCTACACCTTC
TRBJ1-1	-	-	TRBV30	CAWSVQVNTEAFF	TGTGCCTGGAGTGTACAAGTGAACACTGAAGCTTTCTTT
TRBJ2-3	-	-	TRBV7-9	CASTTDSVRDTQYF	TGTGCCAGCACCACGGACAGCGTGCGCGATACGCAGTATTTT
TRBJ2-7	-	TRBD1	TRBV3-1/TRBV3-2	CASSPTMRDRRSYEQYF	TGTGCCAGCAGCCCCACAATGCGGGACAGGCGCTCCTACGAGCAGTACTTC
TRBJ1-5	-	-	TRBV11-2	CASSHTRDGQPQHF	TGTGCCAGCAGCCACACCAGGGATGGACAGCCCCAGCATTTT
TRBJ2-3	-	TRBD2	TRBV27	CASSLWGGDTQYF	TGTGCCAGCAGTTTATGGGGGGGGGATACGCAGTATTTT
TRBJ2-3	-	TRBD1	TRBV6-5	CASQPGQGKDTQYF	TGTGCCAGCCAACCGGGACAGGGGAAAGATACGCAGTATTTT
TRBJ2-1	-	-	TRBV24-1	CATSFRWGDEQFF	TGTGCCACCAGCTTCCGCTGGGGGGATGAGCAGTTCTTC
TRBJ1-5	-	-	TRBV4-1	CASSQTDNQPQHF	TGCGCCAGCAGCCAAACAGACAATCAGCCCCAGCATTTT
TRBJ2-3	-	-	TRBV19	CASRGTSTDTQYF	TGTGCCTCCCGCGGGACTAGCACAGATACGCAGTATTTT
TRBJ2-5	-	-	TRBV21-1	CASSNLRPSQETQYF	TGTGCCAGCAGCAACCTTCGGCCTAGCCAAGAGACCCAGTACTTC
TRBJ1-5	-	TRBD1	TRBV19	CASKLTGRNHQPQHF	TGTGCCAGTAAATTGACAGGGAGAAATCATCAGCCCCAGCATTTT
TRBJ2-1	-	TRBD2	TRBV19	CASSPTLAGGPQAFF	TGTGCCAGTAGCCCCACACTAGCGGGAGGGCCTCAGGCCTTCTTC